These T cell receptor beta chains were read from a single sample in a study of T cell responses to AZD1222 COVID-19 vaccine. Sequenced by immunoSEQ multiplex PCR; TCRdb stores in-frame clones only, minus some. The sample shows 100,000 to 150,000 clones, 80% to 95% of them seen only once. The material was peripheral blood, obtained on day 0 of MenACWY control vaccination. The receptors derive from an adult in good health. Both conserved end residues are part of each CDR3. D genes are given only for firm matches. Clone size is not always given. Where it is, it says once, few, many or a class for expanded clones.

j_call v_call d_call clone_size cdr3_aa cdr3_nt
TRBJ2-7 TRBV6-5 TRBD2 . CASSIAGGVGEQYF TGTGCCAGCAGTATAGCGGGAGGGGTCGGCGAGCAGTACTTC
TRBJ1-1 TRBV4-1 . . CASSQGYGTENTEAFF TGCGCCAGCAGCCAAGGTTATGGGACCGAGAACACTGAAGCTTTCTTT
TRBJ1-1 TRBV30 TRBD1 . CAWSSTDRAGAFF TGTGCCTGGAGTTCTACCGACAGGGCTGGAGCTTTCTTT
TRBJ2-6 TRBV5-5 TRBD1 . CASSSTGTGSGANVLTF TGTGCCAGCAGTTCGACAGGGACAGGCTCTGGGGCCAACGTCCTGACTTTC
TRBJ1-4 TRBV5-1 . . CASSLGGRKGSEKLFF TGCGCCAGCAGCTTGGGCGGGCGAAAGGGGTCGGAAAAACTGTTTTTT
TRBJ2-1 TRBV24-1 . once CATSEARTYPPNEQFF TGTGCCACCAGTGAGGCCAGGACTTACCCCCCTAATGAGCAGTTCTTC
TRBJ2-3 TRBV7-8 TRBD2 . CASSLVAGGPSSDTQYF TGTGCCAGCAGCTTAGTCGCGGGGGGGCCAAGTTCAGATACGCAGTATTTT
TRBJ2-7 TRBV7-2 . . CASSGAGIYEQYF TGTGCCAGCAGCGGAGCTGGTATTTACGAGCAGTACTTC
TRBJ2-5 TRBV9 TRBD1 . CASSAGQGKTQYF TGTGCCAGCAGCGCGGGACAGGGGAAGACCCAGTACTTC
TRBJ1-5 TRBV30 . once CAWSEAGGPSSNQPQHF TGTGCCTGGAGTGAGGCGGGGGGGCCTTCTAGCAATCAGCCCCAGCATTTT
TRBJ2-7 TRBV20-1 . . CSANSYEQYF TGCAGTGCTAACTCCTACGAGCAGTACTTC
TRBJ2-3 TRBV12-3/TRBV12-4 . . CASSFGTDTQYF TGTGCCAGCAGTTTTGGGACAGATACGCAGTATTTT
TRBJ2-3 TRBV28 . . CASNGGRGGTDTQYF TGTGCCAGCAATGGGGGGCGCGGTGGCACAGATACGCAGTATTTT
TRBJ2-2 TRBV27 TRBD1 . CASRGQGATGELFF TGTGCCAGCCGCGGACAGGGGGCCACCGGGGAGCTGTTTTTT
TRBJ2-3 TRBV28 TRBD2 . CASSSHPGLAGASTDTQYF TGTGCCAGCAGTTCACACCCCGGACTAGCGGGAGCTAGCACAGATACGCAGTATTTT
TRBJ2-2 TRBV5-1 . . CASSLVGRGNTGELFF TGCGCCAGCAGCTTGGTTGGCAGGGGGAACACCGGGGAGCTGTTTTTT
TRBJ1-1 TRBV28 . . CASSLTGVNTEAFF TGTGCCAGCAGTTTGACAGGAGTAAACACTGAAGCTTTCTTT
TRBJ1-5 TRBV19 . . CASSIMGKNQPQHF TGTGCCAGTAGTATTATGGGAAAAAATCAGCCCCAGCATTTT
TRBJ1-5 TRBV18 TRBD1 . CASSPATGEQPQHF TGTGCCAGCTCACCAGCTACAGGGGAACAGCCCCAGCATTTT
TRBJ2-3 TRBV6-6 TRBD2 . CASSQTGTSGRISTDTQYF TGTGCCAGCAGTCAAACCGGGACTAGCGGGAGAATTAGCACAGATACGCAGTATTTT
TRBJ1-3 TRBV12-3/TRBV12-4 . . CASSSRGNTIYF TGTGCCAGCAGTAGCAGGGGAAACACCATATATTTT
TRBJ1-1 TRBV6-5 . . CASSWRGGNTEAFF TGTGCCAGCAGTTGGAGGGGGGGTAACACTGAAGCTTTCTTT
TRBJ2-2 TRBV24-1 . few CATSDRYARKANTGELFF TGTGCCACCAGTGACCGATATGCTAGAAAGGCGAACACCGGGGAGCTGTTTTTT
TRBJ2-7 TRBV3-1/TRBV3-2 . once CASSQFYEQYF TGTGCCAGCAGCCAATTCTACGAGCAGTACTTC
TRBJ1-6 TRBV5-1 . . CASSLVGVQGNSPLHF TGCGCCAGCAGCTTGGTCGGGGTCCAGGGAAATTCACCCCTCCACTTT
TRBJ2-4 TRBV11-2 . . CASSLQGEGNIQYF TGTGCCAGCAGCTTACAGGGCGAGGGAAACATTCAGTACTTC
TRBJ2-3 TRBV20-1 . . CSARGDSLVIF TGCAGTGCTAGAGGTGACTCCCTCGTCATTTTT
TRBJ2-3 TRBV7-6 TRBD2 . CASSPIAGGFTDTQYF TGTGCCAGCAGCCCGATAGCGGGAGGCTTCACAGATACGCAGTATTTT